The clone carrying this T cell receptor beta chain occurred many times. Germline CDR1 is SQVTM and CDR2 is ANQGSEA. This CDR3 is built from 12 residues. Between the trimmed V and J ends, which lost 8 bases and 2 bases, there was a span of 10 bases. The data were obtained in a study of T-cell reconstitution after alpha-beta-depleted transplantation in children. TCRbeta library construction was performed incorporating unique molecular identifiers. TCRdb reanalysed the PCR reads using MiXCR and keeps one entry per CDR3 protein. The data show around 200,000 distinct CDR3 sequences, about 11% seen once. The sample in question was PBMCs, obtained before TCRalphabeta/CD19-depleted stem cell transplant. The clonotype was recovered from a child in the first two years of life with acute myeloid leukemia, due to receive a stem cell transplant. The rearrangement joins TRBV29-1 to TRBJ2-1, with D perhaps being TRBD1 or TRBD2 (5 bases each). CDR3 amino acids: CSCLGAYNEQFF. CDR3 sequence (DNA): TGCAGCTGCCTGGGGGCCTACAATGAGCAGTTCTTC.